The rows below give T cell receptor beta chains drawn from one sample of a study of blood T cell repertoires in COVID-19. Sequenced by immunoSEQ multiplex PCR; TCRdb stores in-frame clones only, minus some. The sample has about 300,000 clones, 70% to 90% seen once. The material sequenced was PBMCs or T cells enriched from blood (not recorded which). Receptors originate from a woman aged 18 to 35 who had recovered from COVID-19. Both conserved end residues are part of each CDR3. The order of the fields is D gene, J gene, clone size, V gene, CDR3 protein, CDR3 DNA. A D gene is named only where the DNA matches it firmly. Clone size is shown for a subset of rows, as once, few, many or a class of expanded clone.

d_call: TRBD1; j_call: TRBJ1-4; clone_size: .; v_call: TRBV2; cdr3_aa: CASPQGAGEKLFF; cdr3_nt: TGTGCCAGCCCTCAGGGGGCTGGTGAAAAACTGTTTTTT
d_call: TRBD1; j_call: TRBJ1-5; clone_size: .; v_call: TRBV11-2; cdr3_aa: CASSSRTGPNQPQHF; cdr3_nt: TGTGCCAGCAGCTCCCGGACAGGGCCCAATCAGCCCCAGCATTTT
d_call: .; j_call: TRBJ2-7; clone_size: .; v_call: TRBV20-1; cdr3_aa: CSASIPQGFDEQYF; cdr3_nt: TGCAGTGCTAGTATCCCCCAGGGTTTCGACGAGCAGTACTTC
d_call: TRBD1; j_call: TRBJ1-3; clone_size: once; v_call: TRBV28; cdr3_aa: CASSLGTGIGNTIYF; cdr3_nt: TGTGCCAGCAGTTTAGGGACAGGGATCGGAAACACCATATATTTT
d_call: TRBD1; j_call: TRBJ1-5; clone_size: .; v_call: TRBV19; cdr3_aa: CASSIGQVRGGNQPQHF; cdr3_nt: TGTGCCAGTAGTATTGGACAGGTTCGAGGAGGCAATCAGCCCCAGCATTTT
d_call: TRBD1; j_call: TRBJ1-3; clone_size: .; v_call: TRBV5-4; cdr3_aa: CASSLSGRGYSGNTIYF; cdr3_nt: TGTGCCAGCAGCTTGTCGGGCAGGGGGTACTCTGGAAACACCATATATTTT
d_call: .; j_call: TRBJ2-2; clone_size: .; v_call: TRBV6-5; cdr3_aa: CASSPLRGTRGELFF; cdr3_nt: TGTGCCAGCAGTCCCTTAAGAGGAACGAGAGGGGAGCTGTTTTTT
d_call: .; j_call: TRBJ1-5; clone_size: .; v_call: TRBV5-1; cdr3_aa: CASSLVYGGGQPQHF; cdr3_nt: TGCGCCAGCAGCTTGGTGTACGGGGGAGGGCAGCCCCAGCATTTT
d_call: TRBD2; j_call: TRBJ2-2; clone_size: .; v_call: TRBV24-1; cdr3_aa: CATSGTSGSITNTGELFF; cdr3_nt: TGTGCCACCAGCGGGACTAGCGGGAGTATTACGAACACCGGGGAGCTGTTTTTT
d_call: .; j_call: TRBJ1-5; clone_size: .; v_call: TRBV12-3/TRBV12-4; cdr3_aa: CASRSGNNQPQHF; cdr3_nt: TGTGCCAGCAGGTCAGGTAATAATCAGCCCCAGCATTTT
d_call: TRBD1; j_call: TRBJ1-4; clone_size: .; v_call: TRBV6-1; cdr3_aa: CASSEEDRGEKLFF; cdr3_nt: TGTGCCAGCAGTGAAGAGGACAGGGGGGAAAAACTGTTTTTT
d_call: TRBD1; j_call: TRBJ1-1; clone_size: .; v_call: TRBV3-1/TRBV3-2; cdr3_aa: CASSQGTGKMNTEAFF; cdr3_nt: TGTGCCAGCAGCCAAGGGACAGGGAAGATGAACACTGAAGCTTTCTTT
d_call: .; j_call: TRBJ1-5; clone_size: .; v_call: TRBV6-1; cdr3_aa: CASSVGQAYSNQPQHF; cdr3_nt: TGTGCCAGCAGTGTGGGGCAGGCTTATAGCAATCAGCCCCAGCATTTT
d_call: TRBD1; j_call: TRBJ2-5; clone_size: .; v_call: TRBV7-3; cdr3_aa: CATSRGPGGETQYF; cdr3_nt: TGTGCCACCAGCAGGGGGCCTGGGGGAGAGACCCAGTACTTC
d_call: .; j_call: TRBJ1-1; clone_size: .; v_call: TRBV29-1; cdr3_aa: CSVATRGGTEAFF; cdr3_nt: TGCAGCGTCGCAACCCGGGGGGGCACTGAAGCTTTCTTT
d_call: .; j_call: TRBJ1-2; clone_size: .; v_call: TRBV12-5; cdr3_aa: CASGLLQATANYGYTF; cdr3_nt: TGTGCTAGTGGTCTCCTCCAGGCAACAGCTAACTATGGCTACACCTTC
d_call: TRBD1; j_call: TRBJ1-2; clone_size: few; v_call: TRBV5-5; cdr3_aa: CASSLGVEGQGYGYTF; cdr3_nt: TGTGCCAGCAGCTTGGGGGTAGAGGGACAGGGCTATGGCTACACCTTC
d_call: TRBD1; j_call: TRBJ1-1; clone_size: .; v_call: TRBV4-1; cdr3_aa: CASSLTGVAEAFF; cdr3_nt: TGCGCCAGCAGCCTAACAGGGGTCGCTGAAGCTTTCTTT
d_call: .; j_call: TRBJ2-5; clone_size: few; v_call: TRBV6-1; cdr3_aa: CASSEGAGSQETQYF; cdr3_nt: TGTGCCAGCAGTGAAGGGGCAGGGTCCCAAGAGACCCAGTACTTC
d_call: .; j_call: TRBJ1-1; clone_size: .; v_call: TRBV4-1; cdr3_aa: CASSQDLDRAFEAFF; cdr3_nt: TGCGCCAGCAGCCAAGATCTGGACAGAGCCTTCGAAGCTTTCTTT
d_call: TRBD1; j_call: TRBJ2-1; clone_size: .; v_call: TRBV18; cdr3_aa: CASSSGTANEQFF; cdr3_nt: TGTGCCAGCTCTTCCGGGACAGCGAATGAGCAGTTCTTC
d_call: TRBD1; j_call: TRBJ2-1; clone_size: once; v_call: TRBV6-6; cdr3_aa: CASSLSRTGEQFF; cdr3_nt: TGTGCCAGCAGTTTAAGCCGGACAGGGGAGCAGTTCTTC
d_call: .; j_call: TRBJ1-1; clone_size: .; v_call: TRBV29-1; cdr3_aa: CSVEGGHREAFF; cdr3_nt: TGCAGCGTTGAAGGGGGGCACAGAGAAGCTTTCTTT
d_call: .; j_call: TRBJ1-5; clone_size: .; v_call: TRBV28; cdr3_aa: CASSFWRGGSNQPQHF; cdr3_nt: TGTGCCAGCAGTTTTTGGAGGGGCGGGAGCAATCAGCCCCAGCATTTT
d_call: .; j_call: TRBJ2-1; clone_size: .; v_call: TRBV7-8; cdr3_aa: CASSLDGTYNEQFF; cdr3_nt: TGTGCCAGCAGCTTGGACGGGACTTATAATGAGCAGTTCTTC
d_call: .; j_call: TRBJ2-4; clone_size: .; v_call: TRBV10-2; cdr3_aa: CASSVAPGVAKNIQYF; cdr3_nt: TGCGCCAGCAGTGTGGCCCCGGGAGTAGCCAAAAACATTCAGTACTTC
d_call: TRBD2; j_call: TRBJ2-2; clone_size: .; v_call: TRBV5-6; cdr3_aa: CASSPLSGGANTGELFF; cdr3_nt: TGTGCCAGCAGCCCTCTTAGCGGGGGGGCTAACACCGGGGAGCTGTTTTTT
d_call: .; j_call: TRBJ1-3; clone_size: .; v_call: TRBV15; cdr3_aa: CATSTGGGLSGNTIYF; cdr3_nt: TGTGCCACCAGCACGGGAGGGGGTCTATCAGGAAACACCATATATTTT
d_call: .; j_call: TRBJ1-3; clone_size: .; v_call: TRBV5-3; cdr3_aa: CARSLIGSSSGNTIYF; cdr3_nt: TGTGCCAGAAGCTTGATAGGTAGCAGCTCTGGAAACACCATATATTTT
d_call: TRBD1; j_call: TRBJ1-5; clone_size: .; v_call: TRBV19; cdr3_aa: CASGGQGGNQPQHF; cdr3_nt: TGTGCCAGTGGGGGACAGGGCGGCAATCAGCCCCAGCATTTT
d_call: .; j_call: TRBJ2-7; clone_size: .; v_call: TRBV7-9; cdr3_aa: CASSFSGSYEQYF; cdr3_nt: TGTGCCAGCAGCTTCTCGGGATCCTACGAGCAGTACTTC
d_call: .; j_call: TRBJ2-7; clone_size: .; v_call: TRBV25-1; cdr3_aa: CASREGGGLYEQYF; cdr3_nt: TGTGCCAGCAGAGAGGGAGGAGGCCTCTACGAGCAGTACTTC
d_call: .; j_call: TRBJ1-1; clone_size: .; v_call: TRBV14; cdr3_aa: CASSQVPQANTEAFF; cdr3_nt: TGTGCCAGCAGCCAAGTTCCCCAGGCGAACACTGAAGCTTTCTTT
d_call: .; j_call: TRBJ1-4; clone_size: .; v_call: TRBV3-1/TRBV3-2; cdr3_aa: CASSQGQPGEKLFF; cdr3_nt: TGTGCCAGCAGCCAAGGACAGCCTGGTGAAAAACTGTTTTTT
d_call: .; j_call: TRBJ2-4; clone_size: .; v_call: TRBV11-2; cdr3_aa: CASSLDGEDIQYF; cdr3_nt: TGTGCCAGCAGCTTAGACGGGGAGGACATTCAGTACTTC
d_call: TRBD2; j_call: TRBJ2-6; clone_size: once; v_call: TRBV7-9; cdr3_aa: CASSSPLGGPTGANVLTF; cdr3_nt: TGTGCCAGCAGCTCGCCTCTGGGAGGGCCCACTGGGGCCAACGTCCTGACTTTC
d_call: TRBD1; j_call: TRBJ2-1; clone_size: once; v_call: TRBV7-3; cdr3_aa: CASSLNPRTGILASYNEQFF; cdr3_nt: TGTGCCAGCAGCTTGAATCCCCGGACAGGGATACTAGCATCCTACAATGAGCAGTTCTTC
d_call: .; j_call: TRBJ1-2; clone_size: .; v_call: TRBV30; cdr3_aa: CAWSVSGGYTF; cdr3_nt: TGTGCCTGGAGTGTATCGGGGGGCTACACCTTC
d_call: .; j_call: TRBJ2-7; clone_size: .; v_call: TRBV5-1; cdr3_aa: CASSLQGHEQYF; cdr3_nt: TGCGCCAGCAGCTTGCAGGGCCACGAGCAGTACTTC